The clone carrying this TCR beta chain has a handful of counts. This entry comes from a study of T cells after yellow fever vaccination. They built TCR cDNA with 5'RACE template switching, a step that put in a universal primer site and UMIs. TCRdb passed the 5' RACE reads through MiXCR, listing each CDR3 protein once. The table shows roughly 180,000 distinct CDR3 sequences, with roughly 6.2% occurring only once. In germline, CDR1 is MGHDK, CDR2 SYGVNS. V shed 3 bases and J shed 5 bases, with 10 bases lying between them. The CDR3 spans 14 residues. Sample: CD4+ T cells sorted from PBMCs, taken on the day of the first yellow fever vaccination. The receptor was derived from a man aged 18 to 29 who received the YFV17D yellow fever vaccine. This chain connects TRBV25-1 to TRBJ1-4; D remains ambiguous. The CDR3 region is CASSELGRNEKLFF. The CDR3 DNA sequence: TGTGCCAGCAGTGAGCTTGGCAGAAATGAAAAACTGTTTTTT.